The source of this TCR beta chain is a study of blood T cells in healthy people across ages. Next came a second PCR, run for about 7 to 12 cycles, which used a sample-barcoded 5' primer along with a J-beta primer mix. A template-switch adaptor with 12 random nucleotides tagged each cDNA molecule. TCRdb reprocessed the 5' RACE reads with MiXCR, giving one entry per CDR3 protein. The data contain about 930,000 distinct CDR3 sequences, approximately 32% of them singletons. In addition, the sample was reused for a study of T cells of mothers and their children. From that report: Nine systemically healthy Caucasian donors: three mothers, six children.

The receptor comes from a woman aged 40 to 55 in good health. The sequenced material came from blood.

CDR3 DNA: TGCAGTGCTAGAGGCCCTGACCGGGCCCAGCATTTT. This gives the protein CSARGPDRAQHF. The chain carries TRBV20-1 and TRBJ1-5; no definite D call. Between the trimmed V and J ends, which lost 1 base and 11 bases, there was a span of 12 bases. Germline CDR1 and CDR2: DFQATT and SNEGSKA (reference sequence). The length of the CDR3 is 12 residues.